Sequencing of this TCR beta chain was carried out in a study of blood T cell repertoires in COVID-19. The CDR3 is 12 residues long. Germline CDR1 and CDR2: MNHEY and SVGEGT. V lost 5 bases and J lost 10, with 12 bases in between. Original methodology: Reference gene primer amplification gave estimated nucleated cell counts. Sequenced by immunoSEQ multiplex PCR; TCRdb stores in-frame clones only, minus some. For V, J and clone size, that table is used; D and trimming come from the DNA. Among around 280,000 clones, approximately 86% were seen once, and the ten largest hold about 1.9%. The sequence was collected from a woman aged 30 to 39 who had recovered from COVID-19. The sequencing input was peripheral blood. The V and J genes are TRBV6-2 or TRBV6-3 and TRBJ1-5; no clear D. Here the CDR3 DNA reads TGTGCCAGCAGTCAGTCCCCCGTTCCCCAGCATTTT. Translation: CASSQSPVPQHF.